The clone carrying this TCR beta chain appeared a few times. MiXCR, applied by TCRdb to the 5' RACE reads, yields one record per CDR3 protein. This repertoire shows 1.5 million or so distinct CDR3 sequences, about 30% found once; its top ten account for about 0.3%. These data come from a study of identical twins. Germline loops: CDR1 SNHLY, CDR2 FYNNEI. The CDR3 is 13 amino acids. V gave up 7 bases and J gave up 4 bases; unmatched junction bases: 2. The receptor's source is a newborn girl in good health. V is TRBV2 and J is TRBJ2-1; 9 bases agree with TRBD2. The sequenced sample consisted of cord blood. CDR3 region: CASNAGGYNEQFF. CDR3 nucleotide sequence: TGTGCCAGCAACGCGGGAGGGTACAATGAGCAGTTCTTC.